This T cell receptor beta chain was profiled in a study of vaccination effects on CD4 cells after COVID-19. Study conclusions and caveats: Substantial clonal contraction characterized both infection- and vaccine-induced clones late after vaccination.

Note on this clone: The antigen remains unidentified.

An approximately nine-day culture period preceded the isolation of CD4+ T cells. The table came from immunoSEQ multiplex PCR; TCRdb's copy has only in-frame clones and leaves some out. The data hold tens of thousands of clones, with around 74% observed a single time. This TCR derives from a human donor who received a COVID-19 vaccine. The material was CD4+ T cells from PBMCs cultured without peptide, obtained before COVID-19 vaccination.

The CDR3 reads CASSPGGGGYTF. The DNA for the CDR3 is TGTGCCAGCAGTCCCGGGGGAGGAGGCTACACCTTC. The chain couples TRBV7-3 to TRBJ1-2; the D gene is possibly TRBD1 (5 bases). Trimming took off 6 bases at V and 8 bases at J, with 13 bases between the two ends. The length of the CDR3 is 12 residues. Germline CDR1 and CDR2: SGHTA and FQGTGA.